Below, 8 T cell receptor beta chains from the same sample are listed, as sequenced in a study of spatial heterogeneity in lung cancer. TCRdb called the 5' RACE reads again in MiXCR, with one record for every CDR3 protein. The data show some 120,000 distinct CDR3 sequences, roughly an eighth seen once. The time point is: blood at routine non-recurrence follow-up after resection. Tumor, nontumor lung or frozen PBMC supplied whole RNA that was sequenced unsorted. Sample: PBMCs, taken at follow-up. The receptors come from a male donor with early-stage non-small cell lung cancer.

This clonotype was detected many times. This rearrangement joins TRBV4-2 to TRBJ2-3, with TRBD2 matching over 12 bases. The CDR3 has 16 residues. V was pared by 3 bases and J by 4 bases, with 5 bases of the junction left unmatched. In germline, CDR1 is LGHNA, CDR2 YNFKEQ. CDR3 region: CASSHSSGGAADTQYF. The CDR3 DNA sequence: TGTGCCAGCAGCCACTCTAGCGGGGGGGCGGCAGATACGCAGTATTTT.

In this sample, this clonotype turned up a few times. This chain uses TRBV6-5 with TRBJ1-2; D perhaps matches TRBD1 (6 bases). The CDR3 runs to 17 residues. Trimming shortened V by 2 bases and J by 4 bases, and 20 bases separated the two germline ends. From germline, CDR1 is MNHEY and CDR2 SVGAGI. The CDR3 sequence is CASSYRKTGHTIYGYTF. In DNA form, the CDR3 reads TGTGCCAGCAGTTACCGAAAAACGGGACACACAATCTATGGCTACACCTTC.

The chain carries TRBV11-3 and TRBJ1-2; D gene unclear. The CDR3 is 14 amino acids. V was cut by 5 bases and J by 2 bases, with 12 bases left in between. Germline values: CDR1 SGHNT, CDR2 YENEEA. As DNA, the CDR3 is TGTGCCAGCAGCCCAGGTTACGCCAACTATGGCTACACCTTC. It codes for CASSPGYANYGYTF.

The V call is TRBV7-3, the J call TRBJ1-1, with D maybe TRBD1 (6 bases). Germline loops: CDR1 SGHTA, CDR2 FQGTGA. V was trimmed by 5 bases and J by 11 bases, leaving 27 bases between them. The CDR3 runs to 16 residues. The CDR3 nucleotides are TGTGCCAGCAGCCGGTCCAGCGGGGGCGCGATCTACAGGGCTTTCTTT. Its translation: CASSRSSGGAIYRAFF.

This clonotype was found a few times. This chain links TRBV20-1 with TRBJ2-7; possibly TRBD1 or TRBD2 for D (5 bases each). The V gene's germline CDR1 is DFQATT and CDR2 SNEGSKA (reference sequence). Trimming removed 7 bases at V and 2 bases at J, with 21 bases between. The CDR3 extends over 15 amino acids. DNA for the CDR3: TGCAGTGTAACTTCCGGGACCCTCAATCCCTACGAGCAGTACTTC. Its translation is CSVTSGTLNPYEQYF.

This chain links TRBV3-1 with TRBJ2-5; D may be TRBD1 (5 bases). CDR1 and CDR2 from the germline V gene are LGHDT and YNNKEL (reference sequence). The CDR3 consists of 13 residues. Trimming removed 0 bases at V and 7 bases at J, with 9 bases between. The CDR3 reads CASSQDLGVTQYF. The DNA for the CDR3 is TGTGCCAGCAGCCAAGATCTAGGGGTGACCCAGTACTTC.

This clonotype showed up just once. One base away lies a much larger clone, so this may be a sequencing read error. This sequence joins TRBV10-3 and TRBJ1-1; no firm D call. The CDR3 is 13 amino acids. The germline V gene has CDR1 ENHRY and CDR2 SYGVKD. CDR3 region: CTISVLANTEAFF. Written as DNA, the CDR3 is TGTACCATCAGTGTGTTGGCGAACACTGAAGCTTTCTTT.

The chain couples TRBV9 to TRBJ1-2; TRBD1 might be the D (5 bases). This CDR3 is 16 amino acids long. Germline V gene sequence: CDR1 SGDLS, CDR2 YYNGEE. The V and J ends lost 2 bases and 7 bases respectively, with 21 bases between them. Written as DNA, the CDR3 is TGTGCCAGCAGCGTTTCCCCCACGACAGATCTGGGTGGCTACACCTTC. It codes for CASSVSPTTDLGGYTF.